The entry that follows covers one TCR beta chain sequence. This sample stems from a study of low-dose radiotherapy and immunotherapy resistance in tumors. Study-wide background: For Cohort 1, fractions of 0.5 Gy were given every 2 weeks, reaching 6.5 Gy overall.

Covering alpha and beta chains, TRAV- and TRBV-specific primers were used for the first-strand cDNA. TCRs underwent approximately 20 PCR cycles of amplification with a constant-region primer and V-primer adapter. TCRdb reprocessed the reads via MiXCR and lists one record per CDR3 protein. The sample shows about 18,000 distinct CDR3 sequences, about 70% of them seen only once. Low-dose radiotherapy, low-dose cyclophosphamide, aspirin, ipilimumab and nivolumab were all given to the donors. CDR1 is MNHEY and CDR2 is SVGEGT in the germline V gene. V was clipped by 4 bases and J by 12 bases, with 14 bases between them. The CDR3 runs to 12 residues.

The rearrangement uses TRBV6-2 or TRBV6-3 and TRBJ2-3; D not resolved. This clonotype originated in a human donor with advanced metastatic prostate, ovarian, gallbladder or colorectal cancer (not recorded which). This table probably holds off-target reads from a library built for another chain. The CDR3 region has the DNA TGTGCCAGCAGTTCGGTCAGCGAGAGCCAGTATTTT. Translation: CASSSVSESQYF.